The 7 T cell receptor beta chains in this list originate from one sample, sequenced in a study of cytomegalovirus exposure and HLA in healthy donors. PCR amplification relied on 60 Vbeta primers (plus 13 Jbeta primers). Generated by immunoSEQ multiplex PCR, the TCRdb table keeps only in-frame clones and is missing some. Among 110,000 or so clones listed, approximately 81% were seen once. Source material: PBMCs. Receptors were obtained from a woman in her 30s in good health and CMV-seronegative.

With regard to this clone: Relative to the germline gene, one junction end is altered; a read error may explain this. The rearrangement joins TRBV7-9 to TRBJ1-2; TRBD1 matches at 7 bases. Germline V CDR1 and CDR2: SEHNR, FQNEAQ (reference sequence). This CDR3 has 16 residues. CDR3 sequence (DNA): TGTTCCAGCAGCCCGAGACAGGGTTCCGTGGACTATGGCTACACCTTC. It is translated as CSSSPRQGSVDYGYTF.

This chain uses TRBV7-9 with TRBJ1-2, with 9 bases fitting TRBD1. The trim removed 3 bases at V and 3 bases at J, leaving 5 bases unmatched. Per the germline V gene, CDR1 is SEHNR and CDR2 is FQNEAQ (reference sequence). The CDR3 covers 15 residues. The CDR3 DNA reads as TGTGCCAGCAGCTTGGGGACAGGGTGGGACTATGGCTACACCTTC. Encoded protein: CASSLGTGWDYGYTF.

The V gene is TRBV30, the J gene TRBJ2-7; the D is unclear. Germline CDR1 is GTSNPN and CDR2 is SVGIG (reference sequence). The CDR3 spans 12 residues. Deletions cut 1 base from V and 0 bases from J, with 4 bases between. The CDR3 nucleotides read TGTGCCTGGAGTGAGAGCTCCTACGAGCAGTACTTC. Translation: CAWSESSYEQYF. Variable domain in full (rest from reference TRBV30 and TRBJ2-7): SQTIHQWPATLVQPVGSPLSLECTVEGTSNPNLYWYRQAAGRGLQLLFYSVGIGQISSEVPQNLSASRPQDRQFILSSKKLLLSDSGFYLCAWSESSYEQYFGPGTRLTVT.

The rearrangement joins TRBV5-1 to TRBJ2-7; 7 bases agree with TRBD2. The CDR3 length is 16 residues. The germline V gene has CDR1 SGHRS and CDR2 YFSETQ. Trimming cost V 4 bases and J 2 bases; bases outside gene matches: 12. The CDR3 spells CASSLTGTTVTYEQYF. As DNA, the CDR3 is TGCGCCAGCAGCCTAACCGGGACTACGGTAACCTACGAGCAGTACTTC. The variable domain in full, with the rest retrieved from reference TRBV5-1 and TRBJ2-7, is KAGVTQTPRYLIKTRGQQVTLSCSPISGHRSVSWYQQTPGQGLQFLFEYFSETQRNKGNFPGRFSGRQFSNSRSEMNVSTLELGDSALYLCASSLTGTTVTYEQYFGPGTRLTVT.

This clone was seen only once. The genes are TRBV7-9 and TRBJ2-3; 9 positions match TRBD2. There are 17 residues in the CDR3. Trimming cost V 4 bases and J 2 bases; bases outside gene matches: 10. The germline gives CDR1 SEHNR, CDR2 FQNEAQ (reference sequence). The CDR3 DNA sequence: TGTGCCAGCAGCTACCGACTCAGCGGGAGGCCCACAGATACGCAGTATTTT. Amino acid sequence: CASSYRLSGRPTDTQYF.

Written as DNA, the CDR3 is TGTGCCAGCAGCTTAGTGGGGGAGGGAGCCCCAGGGCGAGGTGAGCAGTTCTTC. Protein sequence: CASSLVGEGAPGRGEQFF. This rearrangement joins TRBV7-6 to TRBJ2-1, with TRBD2 matching over 7 bases. The CDR3 is made up of 18 amino acids. With 1 base clipped from V and 9 bases from J, the junction kept 18 bases outside the gene matches. The V gene's germline CDR1 is SGHVS and CDR2 FNYEAQ. The whole variable domain, remainder taken from reference TRBV7-6 and TRBJ2-1, is GAGVSQSPRYKVTKRGQDVALRCDPISGHVSLYWYRQALGQGPEFLTYFNYEAQQDKSGLPNDRFSAERPEGSISTLTIQRTEQRDSAMYRCASSLVGEGAPGRGEQFFGPGTRLTVL.

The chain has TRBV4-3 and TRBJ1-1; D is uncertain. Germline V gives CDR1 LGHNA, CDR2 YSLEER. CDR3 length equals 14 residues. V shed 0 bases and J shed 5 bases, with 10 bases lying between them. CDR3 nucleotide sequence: TGCGCCAGCAGCCAAGATCGGAGGGCTACTGAAGCTTTCTTT. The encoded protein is CASSQDRRATEAFF.